One TCR beta chain is described in this entry. These data come from a study of blood T cell repertoires in COVID-19. Per the authors' pipeline: Amplifying reference gene primers gave estimates of nucleated cell counts. Profiled with immunoSEQ multiplex PCR; TCRdb holds only in-frame clones, not every one. That table supplies the V and J calls and clone size; D and trimming were determined from the DNA. The sample shows about 300,000 clones, around 88% of them seen only once. V lost 2 bases to trimming and J lost 0 bases; unmatched junction nucleotides: 6. CDR3 length: 16 residues. Germline values: CDR1 MDHEN, CDR2 SYDVKM.

This clonotype was sampled from a woman aged 25 to 39 with COVID-19, enrolled during active disease. Source material: peripheral blood. This chain links TRBV28 with TRBJ1-1; 7 bases fit TRBD1. The CDR3 sequence: CASSLGDRHMNTEAFF. The CDR3 DNA is TGTGCCAGCAGTTTAGGGGACAGACATATGAACACTGAAGCTTTCTTT.